This TCR beta chain was retrieved from a study of T cells in Graves' hyperthyroidism and ophthalmopathy. Amplification yielded TCR beta CDR3 regions, with RNA transcripts as the source. The primer set for the first-round RT-PCR of the TCR CDR3 was HTBI. TCRdb independently ran MiXCR on the multiplex PCR reads; one entry per CDR3 protein. In the table there are hundreds of thousands of distinct CDR3 sequences, roughly 25% of which are singletons. What was sequenced was blood. This TCR was recovered from a man in his forties or fifties with Graves' hyperthyroidism.

CDR3 nucleotide sequence: TGTGCCAGCAGTTACTCGTTGGACAATGAGCAGTTCTTC. Encoded protein: CASSYSLDNEQFF. V gene TRBV6-5 combines with J gene TRBJ2-1; no definite D call. Germline lookup yields CDR1 MNHEY and CDR2 SVGAGI. CDR3 size: 13 residues. V shed 0 bases and J shed 5 bases, with 5 bases lying between them.